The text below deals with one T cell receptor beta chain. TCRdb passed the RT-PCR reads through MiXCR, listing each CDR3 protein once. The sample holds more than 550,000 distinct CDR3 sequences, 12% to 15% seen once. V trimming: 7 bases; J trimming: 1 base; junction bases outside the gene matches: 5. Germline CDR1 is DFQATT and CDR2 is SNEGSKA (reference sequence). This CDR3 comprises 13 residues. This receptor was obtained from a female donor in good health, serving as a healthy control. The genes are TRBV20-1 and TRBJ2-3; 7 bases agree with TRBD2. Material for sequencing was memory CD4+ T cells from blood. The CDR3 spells CSGRGGGTDTQYF. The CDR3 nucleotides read TGCAGTGGTAGGGGAGGGGGCACAGATACGCAGTATTTT.